A few counts support the clone carrying this T cell receptor (beta chain). Its target is unknown. The V end was cut by 4 bases, the J end by 1 base, with 13 bases between. CDR1 and CDR2 from the germline V gene are MGHDK and SYGVNS. This CDR3 contains 15 residues. Generated by immunoSEQ multiplex PCR, the TCRdb table keeps only in-frame clones and is missing some. The sample includes some 50,000 clones, approximately 79% seen only once; the top ten take just under 8.5%. This sample is drawn from a study of radiotherapy plus CTLA-4 blockade in lung cancer. Study context: Disease control reached roughly 33%, with objective responses in 15% to 20%.

General study points: After treatment with radiotherapy plus ipilimumab, TCR clones that came from the tumor expanded in blood.

The chain couples TRBV25-1 to TRBJ1-1; no reliable D call. This clonotype was sampled from a human donor with non-small cell lung cancer who had stable disease on radiotherapy plus ipilimumab. The sample was peripheral blood, taken from a patient treated with radiotherapy plus ipilimumab. CDR3 in DNA: TGTGCCAGCAGTGCGATTGACCGGCCGAACACTGAAGCTTTCTTT. Protein: CASSAIDRPNTEAFF.